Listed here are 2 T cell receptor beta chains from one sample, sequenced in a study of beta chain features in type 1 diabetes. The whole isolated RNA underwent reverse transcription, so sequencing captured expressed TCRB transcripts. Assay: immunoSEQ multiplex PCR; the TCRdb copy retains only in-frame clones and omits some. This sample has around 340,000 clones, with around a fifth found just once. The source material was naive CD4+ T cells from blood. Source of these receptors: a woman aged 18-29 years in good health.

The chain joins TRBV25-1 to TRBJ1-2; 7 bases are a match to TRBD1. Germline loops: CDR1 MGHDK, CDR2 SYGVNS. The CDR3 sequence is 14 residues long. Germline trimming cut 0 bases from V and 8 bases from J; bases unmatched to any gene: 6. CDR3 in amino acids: CASSEYGQVDGYTF. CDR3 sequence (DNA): TGTGCCAGCAGTGAATACGGACAGGTGGACGGCTACACCTTC.

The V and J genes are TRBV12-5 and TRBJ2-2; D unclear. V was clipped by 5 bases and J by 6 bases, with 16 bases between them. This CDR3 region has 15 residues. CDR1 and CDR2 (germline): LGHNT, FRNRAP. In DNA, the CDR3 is TGTGCTAGTGGTCTCCCTCGAGGCATGGCCGGGGAGCTGTTTTTT. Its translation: CASGLPRGMAGELFF.